The 32 T cell receptor beta chains reported below all come from one sample, sequenced in a study of shared clonotypes between healthy human individuals. The data were produced by immunoSEQ multiplex PCR, yet TCRdb's version contains in-frame clones alone and is incomplete. The repertoire holds fewer than 650,000 clones, with around 80% as singletons. Sequenced sample: PBMCs. These receptors were obtained from a woman aged 40 to 50 in good health. Some clones in this sample may be carry-over from other donors' samples.

V gene TRBV7-9 combines with J gene TRBJ2-5; D might be TRBD2 (5 bases). Trimming removed 5 bases from V and 5 bases from J, with 21 bases in between. In germline, CDR1 is SEHNR, CDR2 FQNEAQ (reference sequence). This CDR3 contains 16 residues. The CDR3 nucleotides read TGTGCCAGCAGCCTCTCTAGACGGACCCGCGGGGAGACCCAGTACTTC. Translation gives CASSLSRRTRGETQYF.

The genes are TRBV18 and TRBJ2-3, with 13 bases that match TRBD2. Germline CDR1 KGHSH, CDR2 LQKENI. The CDR3 has 17 residues. V shed 6 bases and J 2 bases; nucleotides not matched to a gene: 8. The CDR3 nucleotides are TGTGCCAGCTCGCCTACGGGACTAGCGGGGAACACAGATACGCAGTATTTT. Translation gives CASSPTGLAGNTDTQYF.

The chain uses TRBV27 and TRBJ1-2, with TRBD1 matching over 7 bases. The CDR3 covers 14 residues. The V gene's germline CDR1 is MNHEY and CDR2 SMNVEV (reference sequence). V dropped 6 bases and J dropped 6; count of bases not matched to a gene: 10. Written as DNA, the CDR3 is TGTGCCAGCAGATCCTTCGGGGACAGTAATGGCTACACCTTC. Translating it yields CASRSFGDSNGYTF.

J is TRBJ2-3 and V is TRBV27, with TRBD1 matching over 9 bases. This CDR3 spans 16 amino acids. CDR1 and CDR2 from the germline V gene are MNHEY and SMNVEV (reference sequence). Unmatched junction bases numbered 9, after V lost 3 bases and J lost 5 bases. CDR3 nucleotide sequence: TGTGCCAGCAGTTTGGGAGACAGGGGGGAAGGAGATACGCAGTATTTT. Protein sequence: CASSLGDRGEGDTQYF.

This clone was seen many times. J is TRBJ1-1 and V is TRBV19, with D unclear. Deletions cut 4 bases from V and 7 bases from J, with 10 bases between. CDR3 length: 12 amino acids. Per the germline V gene, CDR1 is LNHDA and CDR2 is SQIVND (reference sequence). CDR3 sequence: CASSTLQGEAFF. The CDR3 region has the DNA TGTGCCAGTAGTACACTTCAAGGTGAAGCTTTCTTT.

The chain combines TRBV30 with TRBJ1-5; D remains unclear. The CDR3 length is 14 residues. Trimming removed 1 base from V and 6 bases from J, with 13 bases in between. Germline V CDR1 and CDR2: GTSNPN, SVGIG (reference sequence). The CDR3 DNA follows: TGTGCCTGGAGTGGTCCCGGATTGGTTCAGCCCCAGCATTTT. Amino acid sequence: CAWSGPGLVQPQHF. The full variable domain, completed using reference TRBV30 and TRBJ1-5, is SQTIHQWPATLVQPVGSPLSLECTVEGTSNPNLYWYRQAAGRGLQLLFYSVGIGQISSEVPQNLSASRPQDRQFILSSKKLLLSDSGFYLCAWSGPGLVQPQHFGDGTRLSIL.

This clone was seen once. Within the sample, other DNA sequences also encode this same CDR3. This chain joins TRBV5-6 and TRBJ1-1; D is perhaps TRBD1 (6 bases). The V gene's germline CDR1 is SGHDT and CDR2 YYEEEE. V lost 4 bases and J lost 0, with 10 bases in between. The CDR3 is made up of 14 amino acids. CDR3 in DNA: TGTGCCAGCAGCCTGGGACATCTGAACACTGAAGCTTTCTTT. Its protein is CASSLGHLNTEAFF.

This clone was seen only a few times. The V and J genes are TRBV2 and TRBJ1-5, with 7 bases matching TRBD1. V was pared by 6 bases and J by 3 bases, with 14 bases of the junction left unmatched. Germline V gene data show CDR1 as SNHLY and CDR2 as FYNNEI. This CDR3 contains 17 residues. CDR3 residues: CASSPTGEGAFNQPQHF. In nucleotides, the CDR3 is TGTGCCAGCAGCCCAACCGGTGAGGGGGCTTTCAATCAGCCCCAGCATTTT.

The V gene is TRBV11-2, the J gene TRBJ2-5; 8 bases fit TRBD1. The V and J ends lost 2 bases and 4 bases, in that order; junction bases with no gene match: 6. The CDR3 extends over 15 amino acids. CDR1 SGHAT and CDR2 FQNNGV come from the germline V gene. This CDR3 reads CASSLSQGAGETQYF. The CDR3 bases are TGTGCCAGCAGCTTATCGCAGGGGGCTGGAGAGACCCAGTACTTC.

The chain is built from TRBV16 and TRBJ2-1, with D possibly matching TRBD1 (5 bases). This CDR3 has 16 amino acids. Trimming removed 0 bases from V and 2 bases from J, with 11 bases in between. CDR1 is KGHSY and CDR2 is FQNENV in the germline V gene. The CDR3 protein is CASSQSWQGTYNEQFF. The CDR3 DNA reads as TGTGCCAGCAGCCAATCGTGGCAGGGTACCTACAATGAGCAGTTCTTC.

The chain couples TRBV7-2 to TRBJ2-1; 8 nucleotides line up with TRBD1. Germline CDR1 SGHTA, CDR2 FQGNSA. The V segment lost 5 bases and the J segment 9 bases; nucleotides outside the gene matches: 12. CDR3 size: 15 residues. The CDR3 is CASSRTGTHGSEQFF. The CDR3 nucleotides are TGTGCCAGCAGCCGGACAGGGACTCATGGGAGTGAGCAGTTCTTC. Full variable domain (outside the CDR3, taken from reference TRBV7-2 and TRBJ2-1): GAGVSQSPSNKVTEKGKDVELRCDPISGHTALYWYRQSLGQGLEFLIYFQGNSAPDKSGLPSDRFSAERTGGSVSTLTIQRTQQEDSAVYLCASSRTGTHGSEQFFGPGTRLTVL.

The gene calls are TRBV7-2 and TRBJ1-5; weak D call: TRBD1 (6 bases). V was cut by 5 bases and J by 2 bases, with 13 bases left in between. CDR1 is SGHTA and CDR2 is FQGNSA in the germline V gene. This CDR3 region has 15 residues. The CDR3 DNA follows: TGTGCCAGCAGCCCGAGGGGGGCCCGCAATCAGCCCCAGCATTTT. It yields the protein CASSPRGARNQPQHF.

The rearrangement links TRBV4-2 to TRBJ2-7; 7 bases line up with TRBD2. Germline V gene data show CDR1 as LGHNA and CDR2 as YNFKEQ. The V gene end was trimmed by 2 bases and the J gene end by 4 bases; junction bases not matched to a gene: 5. The CDR3 runs 14 residues. In DNA form, the CDR3 reads TGTGCCAGCAGCCAAAGCGGGAAGGGGTACGAGCAGTACTTC. Amino acids: CASSQSGKGYEQYF.

This clone was seen more than once but under ten times. This chain connects TRBV11-1 to TRBJ2-1, with TRBD1 matching over 7 bases. J gave up 6 bases and V 5 bases, and 7 bases lay outside the gene matches. The CDR3 is 14 residues long. Germline V lookup: CDR1 SGHAT, CDR2 FQDESV (reference sequence). The DNA of the CDR3 is TGTGCCAGCAGCCGAACCGGGACAGCCAATGAGCAGTTCTTC. This encodes CASSRTGTANEQFF.

This clone was counted at least ten times. V is TRBV7-2 and J is TRBJ1-3, with no clear D. Germline V CDR1 and CDR2: SGHTA, FQGNSA. The ends were cut back, 5 bases at V and 1 base at J, with 6 bases in the middle. This CDR3 has 13 amino acids. CDR3 in amino acids: CASSPSSGNTIYF. The CDR3, as DNA: TGTGCCAGCAGCCCCAGTTCTGGAAACACCATATATTTT.

The chain joins TRBV5-1 to TRBJ1-2, with 9 positions matching TRBD1. V lost 4 bases, J lost 8 bases, and 9 bases stayed unmatched. The CDR3 consists of 14 residues. The germline V gene has CDR1 SGHRS and CDR2 YFSETQ. CDR3 protein: CASSRTGERSGYTF. In DNA, the CDR3 is TGCGCCAGCAGCAGGACAGGGGAAAGGTCCGGCTACACCTTC.

This clone was observed a single time. The rearrangement joins TRBV4-1 to TRBJ2-6; 8 bases agree with TRBD1. Germline assignment: CDR1 MGHRA and CDR2 YSYEKL. CDR3 length: 18 residues. Trimming took 0 bases from V and 1 from J; bases not matched to a gene: 5. CDR3 region: CASSQEGQGISGANVLTF. CDR3 DNA sequence: TGCGCCAGCAGCCAAGAAGGACAGGGTATTTCTGGGGCCAACGTCCTGACTTTC.

The V and J genes are TRBV4-1 and TRBJ2-1, with TRBD2 matching over 8 bases. J gave up 2 bases and V 5 bases, and 5 bases lay outside the gene matches. The CDR3 has 15 amino acids. Germline CDR1 reads MGHRA; CDR2 reads YSYEKL. CDR3 protein: CASSAGGGTYNEQFF. The DNA for the CDR3 is TGCGCCAGCAGCGCGGGGGGAGGAACCTACAATGAGCAGTTCTTC.

The rearrangement links TRBV28 to TRBJ2-2; no reliable D call. The V and J ends lost 5 bases and 6 bases respectively, with 13 bases between them. Germline V gives CDR1 MDHEN, CDR2 SYDVKM. The CDR3 covers 14 residues. CDR3 residues: CASSLGWSSGELFF. As DNA, the CDR3 is TGTGCCAGCAGTCTTGGGTGGTCCTCCGGGGAGCTGTTTTTT.

The rearrangement joins TRBV15 to TRBJ1-4, with 7 bases aligning to TRBD1. Germline CDR1 reads LNHNV; CDR2 reads YYDKDF (reference sequence). J lost 5 bases, V lost 3 bases, and 6 bases had no gene match. This CDR3 comprises 15 residues. CDR3 loop: CATSSHRGGNEKLFF. In DNA, the CDR3 is TGTGCCACCAGCAGCCACAGGGGAGGGAATGAAAAACTGTTTTTT.

The chain joins TRBV29-1 to TRBJ1-1; 10 bases agree with TRBD1. The V gene's germline CDR1 is SQVTM and CDR2 ANQGSEA. CDR3 size: 14 residues. V trimming: 7 bases; J trimming: 1 base; junction bases outside the gene matches: 6. The DNA for the CDR3 is TGCAGCGGGGGACAGGGGCTTACGAACACTGAAGCTTTCTTT. Translating it yields CSGGQGLTNTEAFF.

This clone was detected a few times. The chain uses TRBV6-1 and TRBJ2-3; 7 bases are shared with TRBD2. The V and J ends lost 10 bases and 2 bases, in that order; junction bases with no gene match: 9. The germline gives CDR1 MNHNS, CDR2 SASEGT. The CDR3 length is 14 residues. The DNA for the CDR3 is TGTGCCACCACCGGAGCGGGGCACACAGATACGCAGTATTTT. It is translated as CATTGAGHTDTQYF.

The count of this clone is one. The rearrangement joins TRBV6-5 to TRBJ2-7; 8 positions match TRBD2. The germline CDR1 and CDR2 sequences are MNHEY and SVGAGI. V gave up 6 bases and J gave up 2 bases; unmatched junction bases: 6. The CDR3 extends over 14 amino acids. Here the CDR3 DNA reads TGTGCCAGCAGGACTGGACTAGCCACCTACGAGCAGTACTTC. Protein sequence: CASRTGLATYEQYF.

This clone has only a few counts. V usage is TRBV9 and J usage is TRBJ2-7, with 12 bases identical to TRBD2. CDR3 size: 17 residues. The germline V gene has CDR1 SGDLS and CDR2 YYNGEE. The junction had 7 bases not matched to a gene; V was cut back by 1 base and J by 2 bases. This chain's CDR3 is CASSVSGLAGPPYEQYF. The CDR3 DNA is TGTGCCAGCAGCGTATCAGGACTAGCGGGACCACCCTACGAGCAGTACTTC. Looking up the rest from reference TRBV9 and TRBJ2-7 gives the full variable domain: DSGVTQTPKHLITATGQRVTLRCSPRSGDLSVYWYQQSLDQGLQFLIQYYNGEERAKGNILERFSAQQFPDLHSELNLSSLELGDSALYFCASSVSGLAGPPYEQYFGPGTRLTVT.

CDR3 loop: CASSIRGTTNEKLFF. As DNA, the CDR3 is TGTGCCAGCAGCATTCGGGGGACAACTAATGAAAAACTGTTTTTT. The genes are TRBV4-2 and TRBJ1-4; a possible D gene is TRBD1 (5 bases). Germline CDR1 is LGHNA and CDR2 is YNFKEQ. The CDR3 totals 15 residues. With 5 bases removed from V and 0 bases from J, the gap between germline ends came to 10 bases.

This clone was detected a few times. This sequence joins TRBV30 and TRBJ1-1, with unresolved D. Germline CDR1 reads GTSNPN; CDR2 reads SVGIG (reference sequence). Trimming shortened V by 5 bases and J by 0 bases, and 7 bases separated the two germline ends. The CDR3 contains 12 residues. CDR3 loop: CAWGPLNTEAFF. The CDR3 nucleotides are TGTGCCTGGGGTCCGTTGAACACTGAAGCTTTCTTT.

The rearrangement joins TRBV9 to TRBJ2-3; 8 bases agree with TRBD2. Germline trimming cut 0 bases from V and 4 bases from J; bases unmatched to any gene: 7. The CDR3 loop spans 16 amino acids. Germline V gene data show CDR1 as SGDLS and CDR2 as YYNGEE. CDR3 in DNA: TGTGCCAGCAGCGTAGTACCGGGAGGGCCATCAGATACGCAGTATTTT. This translates into CASSVVPGGPSDTQYF.

The chain combines TRBV5-1 with TRBJ1-1; D ambiguous. CDR1 is SGHRS, CDR2 YFSETQ, per germline. This CDR3 region has 15 residues. Trimming took off 8 bases at V and 1 base at J, with 18 bases between the two ends. The CDR3: CASREGGMTNTEAFF. The DNA of the CDR3 is TGCGCCAGTCGAGAGGGAGGGATGACGAACACTGAAGCTTTCTTT.

On this clone: This sample includes further DNA sequences coding for the same CDR3. The J gene is TRBJ2-3, the V gene TRBV29-1; 9 bases are a match to TRBD2. J was trimmed by 1 base and V by 6 bases; bases with no gene match: 2. This CDR3 has 13 amino acids. Germline CDR1 reads SQVTM; CDR2 reads ANQGSEA. CDR3 DNA: TGCAGCGTGAAGCGGGAGGGCACAGATACGCAGTATTTT. Translating it yields CSVKREGTDTQYF.

This clone was observed once. The chain has TRBV4-1 and TRBJ2-1, with TRBD2 matching over 9 bases. From germline, CDR1 is MGHRA and CDR2 YSYEKL. Trimming cost V 0 bases and J 8 bases; bases outside gene matches: 2. The CDR3 has 14 amino acids. CDR3 sequence reads: CASSQEQRGDEQFF. The CDR3, as DNA: TGCGCCAGCAGCCAAGAACAGCGGGGGGATGAGCAGTTCTTC.

As regards this clone: One base away lies a much larger clone, so this may be a sequencing read error. The chain joins TRBV5-1 to TRBJ1-1; TRBD1 aligns across 8 bases. Looked up from germline, CDR1 is SGHRS and CDR2 is YFSETQ. This CDR3 has 14 amino acids. Germline trimming cut 8 bases from V and 1 base from J; bases unmatched to any gene: 7. The CDR3 DNA follows: TGCGCCAGAACCCCGACAGGGGCGAACACTGAAGCTTTCTTT. Protein sequence: CARTPTGANTEAFF. Based on the CDR3 plus reference TRBV5-1 and TRBJ1-1, the full variable domain is KAGVTQTPRYLIKTRGQQVTLSCSPISGHRSVSWYQQTPGQGLQFLFEYFSETQRNKGNFPGRFSGRQFSNSRSEMNVSTLELGDSALYLCARTPTGANTEAFFGQGTRLTVV.

This chain links TRBV27 with TRBJ1-1; D remains ambiguous. Trimming pared 3 bases from V and 0 bases from J, leaving 8 bases between. There are 14 residues in the CDR3. Looked up from germline, CDR1 is MNHEY and CDR2 is SMNVEV (reference sequence). The CDR3 spells CASSFAQVNTEAFF. The DNA of the CDR3 is TGTGCCAGCAGTTTCGCACAAGTGAACACTGAAGCTTTCTTT.